Shown below are 8 T cell receptor beta chains from a single sample sequenced in a study of a mutant IDH1 vaccine in newly diagnosed glioma (dated by TCRdb to 2020 to 2023). The library relied on the immunoSEQ multiplex PCR assay. TCRdb carries this immuneACCESS record with in-frame sequences only. Its versions omit some clonotypes, under half of them owing to an unresolved V gene in the studies checked, with the rest unexplained. The sample profile shows under 95,000 clones; 91% of them were found once. The biggest ten clones account for under 0.6% of the sample. Reading the label with the study, this specimen's time point is: week 5, during vaccination. Each vaccine dose, consisting of 300 ug of a 20-mer mutant IDH1 peptide in Montanide, was administered subcutaneously with topical imiquimod. No antigen has been assigned to these receptors. The sample in question was PBMCs, obtained from a glioma patient whose treatment included an IDH1 peptide vaccine. The receptor set was obtained from a woman between 50 and 59 years old with glioma.

CDR3 in amino acids: CASSQEKPDTQYF. The CDR3 bases are TGCGCCAGCAGCCAAGAGAAGCCAGATACGCAGTATTTT. The genes are TRBV4-1 and TRBJ2-3; D unclear. CDR1 is MGHRA and CDR2 is YSYEKL in the germline V gene. The CDR3 totals 13 residues. V was cut by 0 bases and J by 4 bases, with 5 bases left in between.

The CDR3: CACSLSGNTIYF. For the CDR3, the DNA is TGTGCCTGTAGCTTGAGCGGAAACACCATATATTTT. The chain employs TRBV30 and TRBJ1-3; D gene uncertain. CDR1 GTSNPN and CDR2 SVGIG come from the germline V gene (reference sequence). The CDR3 sequence is 12 residues long. The V end was cut by 6 bases, the J end by 4 bases, with 10 bases between.

The chain carries TRBV10-3 and TRBJ2-3; the match to TRBD2 covers 8 bases. V was pared by 0 bases and J by 3 bases, with 8 bases of the junction left unmatched. The CDR3 is made up of 17 amino acids. CDR1 is ENHRY and CDR2 is SYGVKD in the germline V gene. CDR3 in DNA: TGTGCCATCAGTGAGTCGATGGGGCGGGAGGTAACAGATACGCAGTATTTT. Translation: CAISESMGREVTDTQYF.

The V gene is TRBV5-4, the J gene TRBJ2-2; 7 bases are shared with TRBD1. Germline CDR1 is SGHNT and CDR2 is YYREEE (reference sequence). The CDR3 has 17 residues. J gave up 4 bases and V 2 bases, and 11 bases lay outside the gene matches. In DNA, the CDR3 is TGTGCCAGCAGCTTTTCCATCGGACAGGTGGCCACCGGGGAGCTGTTTTTT. Translating gives CASSFSIGQVATGELFF.

This clone showed up just once. The chain has TRBV13 and TRBJ2-3; no clear D. V was clipped by 2 bases and J by 7 bases, with 7 bases between them. The length of the CDR3 is 12 residues. Per the germline V gene, CDR1 is PRHDT and CDR2 is FYEKMQ (reference sequence). CDR3 loop: CASSLSGNTQYF. CDR3 DNA sequence: TGTGCCAGCAGCTTATCTGGGAATACGCAGTATTTT.

The chain carries TRBV27 and TRBJ2-1; TRBD2 agrees at 10 bases. V lost 1 base to trimming and J lost 9 bases; unmatched junction nucleotides: 9. The CDR3 is 16 residues long. Germline CDR1 is MNHEY and CDR2 is SMNVEV (reference sequence). The CDR3: CASSLWRSGRAVEQFF. CDR3 coding DNA: TGTGCCAGCAGTTTATGGCGGAGCGGGAGGGCGGTTGAGCAGTTCTTC.

This chain connects TRBV14 to TRBJ2-7; no firm D call. CDR3 length: 17 amino acids. The germline V and J ends were trimmed by 0 bases and 1 base, with 16 bases remaining between them. The germline gives CDR1 SGHDN, CDR2 FVKESK. CDR3 protein: CASSQEVSPGYSYEQYF. The CDR3 DNA reads TGTGCCAGCAGCCAAGAAGTTAGTCCAGGCTATTCCTACGAGCAGTACTTC. The full variable domain, with the rest looked up from reference TRBV14 and TRBJ2-7, is EAGVTQFPSHSVIEKGQTVTLRCDPISGHDNLYWYRRVMGKEIKFLLHFVKESKQDESGMPNNRFLAERTGGTYSTLKVQPAELEDSGVYFCASSQEVSPGYSYEQYFGPGTRLTVT.

The gene calls are TRBV27 and TRBJ2-7; 7 bases align to TRBD2. The CDR3 spans 15 residues. The junction had 10 bases not matched to a gene; V was cut back by 6 bases and J by 2 bases. Germline V gene data show CDR1 as MNHEY and CDR2 as SMNVEV (reference sequence). The CDR3 coding sequence is TGTGCCAGCAGACAGCCGGGAGGCCTAACCTACGAGCAGTACTTC. This gives the protein CASRQPGGLTYEQYF.